This section outlines one T cell receptor (beta chain) sequence together with its context. Its antigen is unidentified. The data stem from a study of shared clonotypes between healthy human individuals. Study summary: CD4 naive and CD4 memory each took three plates per donor, while CD8 naive took two and CD8 memory one. Points from the study as a whole: Since donors were few, the genetic and exposure-history diversity represented was limited.

Sorted-subset replicate PCRs used 200 to 250 ng DNA, approximately 33,000 T cell genomes. Produced via immunoSEQ multiplex PCR; TCRdb's table is partial and in-frame only. The sample carries millions of clones, approximately 95% recorded once. V was clipped by 0 bases and J by 8 bases; unmatched bases: 10. Germline loops: CDR1 SGHRS, CDR2 YFSETQ. CDR3 length: 17 amino acids. CD4+ cells were split into CD45RA+ naive and CD45RA-negative memory subsets. This receptor was identified in a man between 18 and 29 years old in good health. Some clones in this sample may be carry-over from other donors' samples. This chain uses TRBV5-1 with TRBJ2-2; TRBD2 agrees at 10 bases. The sample was naive CD4+ T cells from PBMCs. Subset of the sample: CD45RA+ positively selected. The CDR3 is CASSLGGAGGPTGELFF. CDR3 DNA: TGCGCCAGCAGCTTGGGAGGAGCGGGAGGGCCGACGGGGGAGCTGTTTTTT.